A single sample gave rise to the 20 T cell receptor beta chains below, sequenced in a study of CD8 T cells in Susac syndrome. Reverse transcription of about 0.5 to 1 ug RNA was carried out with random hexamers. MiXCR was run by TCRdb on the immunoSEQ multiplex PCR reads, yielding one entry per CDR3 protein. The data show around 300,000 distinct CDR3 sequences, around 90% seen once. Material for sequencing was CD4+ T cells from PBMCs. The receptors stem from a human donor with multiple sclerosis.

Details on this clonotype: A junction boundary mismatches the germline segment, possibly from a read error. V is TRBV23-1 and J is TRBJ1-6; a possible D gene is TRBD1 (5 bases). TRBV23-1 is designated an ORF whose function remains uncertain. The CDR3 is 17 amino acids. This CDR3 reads CASSSALGRAYNSPPHF. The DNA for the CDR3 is TGCGCCAGCAGCAGCGCTTTGGGCAGGGCCTATAATTCACCCCCCCACTTT.

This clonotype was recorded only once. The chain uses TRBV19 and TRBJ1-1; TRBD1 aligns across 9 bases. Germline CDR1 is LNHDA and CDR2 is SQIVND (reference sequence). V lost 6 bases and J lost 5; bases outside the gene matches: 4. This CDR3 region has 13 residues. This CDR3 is CASRLDRGTEAFF. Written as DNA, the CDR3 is TGTGCCAGTAGACTCGACAGGGGGACTGAAGCTTTCTTT. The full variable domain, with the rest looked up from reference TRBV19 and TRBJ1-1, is DGGITQSPKYLFRKEGQNVTLSCEQNLNHDAMYWYRQDPGQGLRLIYYSQIVNDFQKGDIAEGYSVSREKKESFPLTVTSAQKNPTAFYLCASRLDRGTEAFFGQGTRLTVV.

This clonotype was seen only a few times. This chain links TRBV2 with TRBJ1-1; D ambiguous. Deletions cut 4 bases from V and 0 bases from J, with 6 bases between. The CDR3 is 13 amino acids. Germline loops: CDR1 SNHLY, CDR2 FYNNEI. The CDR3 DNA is TGTGCCAGCAGTGTCGAGATGAACACTGAAGCTTTCTTT. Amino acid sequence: CASSVEMNTEAFF.

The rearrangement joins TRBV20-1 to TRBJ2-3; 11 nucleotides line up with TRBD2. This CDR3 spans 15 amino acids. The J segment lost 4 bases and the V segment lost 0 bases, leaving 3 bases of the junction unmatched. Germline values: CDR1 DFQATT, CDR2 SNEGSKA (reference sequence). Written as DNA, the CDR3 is TGCAGTGCTAGAGATTGGGGACTAGCGGCAGATACGCAGTATTTT. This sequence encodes CSARDWGLAADTQYF.

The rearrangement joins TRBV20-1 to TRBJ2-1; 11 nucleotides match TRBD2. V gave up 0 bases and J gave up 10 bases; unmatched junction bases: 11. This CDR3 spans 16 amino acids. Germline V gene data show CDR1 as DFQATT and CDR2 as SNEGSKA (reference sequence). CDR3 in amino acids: CSARDPSGGPEGEQFF. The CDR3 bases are TGCAGTGCTAGAGATCCTAGCGGGGGGCCCGAAGGGGAGCAGTTCTTC.

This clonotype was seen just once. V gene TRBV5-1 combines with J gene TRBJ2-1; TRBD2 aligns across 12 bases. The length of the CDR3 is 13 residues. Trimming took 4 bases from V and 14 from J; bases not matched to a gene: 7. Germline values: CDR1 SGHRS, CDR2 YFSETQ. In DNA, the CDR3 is TGCGCCAGCAGCCTAGCGGGAGGGCCTTTGGAGTTCTTC. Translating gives CASSLAGGPLEFF.

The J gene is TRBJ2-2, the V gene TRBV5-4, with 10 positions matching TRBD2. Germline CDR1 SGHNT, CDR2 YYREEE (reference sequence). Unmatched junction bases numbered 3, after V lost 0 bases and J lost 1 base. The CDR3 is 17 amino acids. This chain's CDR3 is CASSLGLAGENTGELFF. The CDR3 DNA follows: TGTGCCAGCAGCTTGGGCCTAGCGGGAGAGAACACCGGGGAGCTGTTTTTT.

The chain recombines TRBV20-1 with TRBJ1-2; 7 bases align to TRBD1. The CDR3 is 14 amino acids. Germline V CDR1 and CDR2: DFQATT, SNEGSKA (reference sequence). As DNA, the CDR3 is TGCAGCACCAGCGAGGGGGCGCTCGGGGGTGGCTACACCTTC. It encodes CSTSEGALGGGYTF.

The CDR3 loop reads CASSPPSLSGNTIYF. The CDR3 DNA reads TGTGCCAGCTCACCACCGTCACTCTCTGGAAACACCATATATTTT. The chain has TRBV18 and TRBJ1-3; D remains ambiguous. This CDR3 comprises 15 residues. Germline-derived CDR1 and CDR2 are KGHSH and LQKENI. V was cut by 0 bases and J by 0 bases, with 6 bases left in between.

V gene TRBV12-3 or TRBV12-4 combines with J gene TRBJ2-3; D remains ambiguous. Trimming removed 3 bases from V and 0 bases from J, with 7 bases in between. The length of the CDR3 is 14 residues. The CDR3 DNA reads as TGTGCCAGCAGTTTCCGGCAAAGCACAGATACGCAGTATTTT. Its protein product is CASSFRQSTDTQYF.

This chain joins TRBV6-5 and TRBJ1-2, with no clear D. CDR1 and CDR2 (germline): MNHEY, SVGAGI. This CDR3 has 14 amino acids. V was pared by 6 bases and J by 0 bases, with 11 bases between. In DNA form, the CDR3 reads TGTGCCAGCAGATCGGGAAGCGCTAACTATGGCTACACCTTC. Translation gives CASRSGSANYGYTF.

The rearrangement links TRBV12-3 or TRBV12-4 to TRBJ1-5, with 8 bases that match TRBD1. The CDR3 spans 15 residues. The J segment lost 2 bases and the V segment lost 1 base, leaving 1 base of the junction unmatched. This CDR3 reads CASSLGQGRNQPQHF. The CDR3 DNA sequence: TGTGCCAGCAGTTTAGGACAGGGGCGCAATCAGCCCCAGCATTTT.

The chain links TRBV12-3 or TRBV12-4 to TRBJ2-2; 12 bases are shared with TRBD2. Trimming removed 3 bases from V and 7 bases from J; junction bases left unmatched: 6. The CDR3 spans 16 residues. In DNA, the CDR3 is TGTGCCAGCAGTTTCGGTTCGACTAGCGGGGGCGGGGAGCTGTTTTTT. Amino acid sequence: CASSFGSTSGGGELFF.

CDR3 residues: CAISESLRRDRNPTGANVLTF. In nucleotides, the CDR3 is TGTGCCATCAGTGAGTCCCTGAGGCGAGACAGGAACCCCACTGGGGCCAACGTCCTGACTTTC. The chain has TRBV10-3 and TRBJ2-6; the D gene is possibly TRBD1 (6 bases). The V gene's germline CDR1 is ENHRY and CDR2 SYGVKD. The CDR3 consists of 21 residues. Trimming cost V 0 bases and J 2 bases, with 23 bases left between them.

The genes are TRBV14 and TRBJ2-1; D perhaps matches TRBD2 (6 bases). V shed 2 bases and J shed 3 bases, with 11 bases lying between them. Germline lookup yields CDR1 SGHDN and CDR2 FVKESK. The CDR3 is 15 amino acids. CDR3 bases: TGTGCCAGCAGCCAACCTCGGGGGAACTACAATGAGCAGTTCTTC. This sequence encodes CASSQPRGNYNEQFF.

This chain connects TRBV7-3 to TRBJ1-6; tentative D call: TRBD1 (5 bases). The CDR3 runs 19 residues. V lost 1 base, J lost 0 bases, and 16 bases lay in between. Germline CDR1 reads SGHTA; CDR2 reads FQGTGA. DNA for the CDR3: TGTGCCAGCAGCTTAAGCGGGACTTCCTTGAGCTCCTATAATTCACCCCTCCACTTT. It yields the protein CASSLSGTSLSSYNSPLHF.

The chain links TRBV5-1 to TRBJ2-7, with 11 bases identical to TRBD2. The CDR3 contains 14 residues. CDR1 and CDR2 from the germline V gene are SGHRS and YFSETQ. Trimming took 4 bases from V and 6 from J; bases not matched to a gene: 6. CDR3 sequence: CASSMTSGIREQYF. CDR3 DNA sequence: TGCGCCAGCAGCATGACTAGCGGGATCCGCGAGCAGTACTTC. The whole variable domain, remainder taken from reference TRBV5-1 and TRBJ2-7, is KAGVTQTPRYLIKTRGQQVTLSCSPISGHRSVSWYQQTPGQGLQFLFEYFSETQRNKGNFPGRFSGRQFSNSRSEMNVSTLELGDSALYLCASSMTSGIREQYFGPGTRLTVT.

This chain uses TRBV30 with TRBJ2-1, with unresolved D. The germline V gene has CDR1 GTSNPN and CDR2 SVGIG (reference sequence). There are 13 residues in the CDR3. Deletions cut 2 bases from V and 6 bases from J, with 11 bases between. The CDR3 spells CAWSLGRSNEQFF. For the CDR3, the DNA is TGTGCCTGGAGTTTAGGACGGTCCAATGAGCAGTTCTTC.

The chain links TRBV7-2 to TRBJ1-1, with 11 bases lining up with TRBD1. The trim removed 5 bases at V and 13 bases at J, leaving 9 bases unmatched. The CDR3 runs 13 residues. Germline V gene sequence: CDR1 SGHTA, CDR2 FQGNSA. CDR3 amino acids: CASSPIRDRGGFF. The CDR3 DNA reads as TGTGCCAGCAGCCCCATCAGGGACAGGGGGGGTTTCTTT.

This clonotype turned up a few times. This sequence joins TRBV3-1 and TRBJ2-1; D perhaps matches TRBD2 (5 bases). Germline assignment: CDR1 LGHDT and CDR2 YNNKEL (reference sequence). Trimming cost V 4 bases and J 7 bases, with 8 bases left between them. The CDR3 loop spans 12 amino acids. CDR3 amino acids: CASSPGRNEQFF. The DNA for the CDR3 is TGTGCCAGCAGCCCGGGGAGAAATGAGCAGTTCTTC.